This T cell receptor (beta chain) originates from a study of cytomegalovirus exposure and HLA in healthy donors (TCRdb year 2017). At the level of the whole study: An earlier analysis of several hundred of the donors reported approximately 260 Gb of sequence data and 117 million unique TCR beta sequences obtained from 180 million or so T cells. Around 320 gigabases of sequencing data and approximately 85 million unique TCR sequences were included in an early release covering around 600 HLA-typed donors. Among the roughly 430 genotyped donors, around 81% belonged to the genetic ancestry cluster associated with self-reported Caucasian donors. The study aimed to test whether signatures of past pathogen exposure could be identified by cataloging public T cell receptors. The study used immunosequencing to profile the T cell repertoires of 666 subjects and linked those repertoires to cytomegalovirus serostatus. A separate validation cohort of some 130 different subjects was used in addition to the roughly 620-subject first cohort. To predict cytomegalovirus infection status, the study brought together high-throughput TCR immunosequencing, statistical association of individual TCRs with disease status, and machine learning. To study patterns of TCR occurrence, a later analysis re-analyzed previously published TCR beta repertoires from 650 to 750 donors and added high-resolution HLA genotyping. Rather than using new phenotypic data, the later analysis identified candidate immune exposures from TCR beta sequences and from how often those sequences occurred across donors. An earlier analysis of around 580 of the donors used high-throughput TCR beta sequencing to judge whether each TCR beta V gene segment behaved as functional or pseudogenic. Donor age, sex, ethnicity and CMV serostatus were compiled together with the repertoire data. Genome-wide SNP genotypes for about 60% of the roughly 700 donors were used in a later genetic analysis, which treated that subset as a discovery cohort. Every repertoire in the discovery cohort had been generated on one and the same sequencing platform. Class I and class II HLA loci were covered by the typing at four-digit resolution. Typing coverage varied by locus: 629-630 donors for A, B, C, DRB1 and DQB1; some 520 for DQA1; 600 to 610 for DPA1; around 450 for DPB1. Because of strong linkage in the cohort, roughly 5 DR-DQ haplotypes were treated as single units for association and clustering. Across about 370 genotyped donors of the cohort, an average of about 240,000 unique TCR beta nucleotide sequences per donor were sequenced, and roughly 20% of those sequences were non-productive.

CDR1 and CDR2 are read off the germline V gene (reference sequence) as MNHEY and SMNVEV. There are 14 amino acids in the CDR3, from cysteine to phenylalanine inclusive. Here the CDR3 DNA is all that survives: 42 bases in frame from base 1. V has 5 bases trimmed and J has 3 bases trimmed; junction bases matching no gene number 4. In the case of this clone: No cognate antigen has been identified for it. Within one base of it there is no much larger clone, and no base qualities were kept.

Overall results and qualifications from the work: The cohort was sequenced for TCR beta chains only, and without alpha or paired-chain data the features that could be detected were limited. A later analysis found that HLA-associated TCR beta chains were more clonally expanded and had lower generation probabilities than equally common non-associated chains. A total of 150 to 200 TCR beta chains were listed by the study as associated with cytomegalovirus. According to a later analysis, most CMV-associated TCR beta chains appeared to be HLA-restricted, and the HLA associations seemed to be driven largely by CMV exposure. Immune exposure information for the cohort was limited to CMV serostatus. Some IMGT-functional V segments, including TRBV6-2 and TRBV6-3, could not be distinguished by the 87-base-pair reads and were therefore excluded. Roughly uniform sequencing depth across donors was assumed in presence/absence analyses, although this assumption may not hold. In a later genetic analysis, fewer N-insertions in productive TCRs were reported among donors in an Asian-associated ancestry cluster than the approximately 670-donor mean. Specific HLA alleles were associated with 15,000 to 20,000 TCR beta sequences at a false discovery rate of 0.05 in a later analysis. The classifier was reported to diagnose cytomegalovirus status with high specificity and sensitivity in both the original and validation cohorts. Assigning TCR associations to individual alleles was difficult when HLA alleles, especially DR and DQ, strongly co-occurred. Because HLA typing was unavailable for some donors at each locus, only the typed subset was used in association tests. Linkage disequilibrium might explain the correlated functional status among segregating V segments, but an unknown experimental factor could not be excluded. While some public TCRs were present in many individuals, most TCR sequences turned up only very rarely across donors. The authors suggested that the approach could potentially be generalized to other disease states and immunological phenotypes. In vitro tests confirmed that three of the cytomegalovirus-associated TCR beta chains recognize cytomegalovirus antigens. Roughly 17 rarely observed V segments, including chromosome 9 orphons, were excluded from the earlier analysis of 550 to 700 of the donors because counts were too low. A later analysis found that TCR association rates varied across HLA loci, with DRB1 alleles showing the most associated TCRs and HLA-C alleles the fewest. A cluster of highly shared sequence variants was judged likely to represent a technical artifact of the sequencing pipeline. A later genetic analysis associated a missense DCLRE1C variant with V-gene and J-gene trimming of TCR beta chains, and an independent cohort replicated the association. A further reported finding was that TCR beta sequences accurately predicted the HLA-A and HLA-B alleles for most subjects in the first cohort. According to a later analysis, parvovirus B19, influenza, CMV and Epstein-Barr virus appeared linked to several top co-occurrence clusters. An earlier analysis of around 500 of the donors showed that most TCR beta V segments appeared in productive rearrangements either about 87% or about 30% of the time, which broadly matched IMGT annotations.

Libraries were prepared through the immunoSEQ multiplex PCR assay. A mixture of 60 forward primers for TCR Vbeta segments and 13 reverse primers for TCR Jbeta segments was used in the multiplex PCR. The CDR3 region of rearranged TCR beta genes was amplified from genomic DNA by a multiplex PCR assay. Amplified TCR beta libraries were sequenced as 87-base-pair reads on the Illumina HiSeq System. From the authors' description of their analysis: In a later analysis, tens of millions of unique TCR beta chains were counted across the 500 to 700 repertoires, and around 10 million of these chains were shared by at least two donors. A nearest-neighbor algorithm error-corrected the raw reads and collapsed the reads into unique sequences, merging closely related sequences to remove PCR and sequencing errors. Alignment of CDR3 sequences to IMGT reference sequences was used to assign V, D and J gene segments. For a sequence to be retained, at least a six-nucleotide match to both a V gene segment and a J gene segment was required. A rearrangement counted as productive if the CDR3 had no stop codons and remained in frame with V and J, and every other rearrangement counted as non-productive. CDR3 was defined according to IMGT convention as the region running from the second conserved V-encoded cysteine to the conserved J-encoded phenylalanine. In an earlier analysis of around 570 of the donors, sequences lacking an unambiguous match to a single V gene segment were excluded. In an earlier analysis of a few hundred of the donors, V segments were called functional above 56.7% productive rearrangements and were called segregating when the between-donor standard deviation exceeded 5%. A statistical classification framework was developed to diagnose cytomegalovirus status using the catalog of TCR beta chain sequences. In a later analysis, V and J genes were assigned by comparing TCR nucleotide sequences against IMGT/GENE-DB human TR gene sequences. In a later analysis, CDR3 sequences and most-parsimonious VDJ recombination scenarios were assigned using the TCRdist pipeline. In a later analysis, each TCR beta chain was defined by its CDR3 amino acid sequence together with its V-gene family, and reads lacking a unique V-gene family were excluded. A later analysis removed 592 highly shared, low-generation-probability nucleotide sequences to deal with suspected cross-contamination and a sequencing artifact. In a later analysis, a clonal expansion index for each public chain was calculated from normalized within-repertoire ranks of inferred template counts. Generation probabilities in a later analysis came from a VDJ recombination model fitted to out-of-frame rearrangements, and those results were checked against IGoR. In a later analysis, TCR-TCR, TCR-HLA and TCR-CMV co-occurrence was scored with hypergeometric tests, and a repertoire-size bias correction was applied to TCR pairs. False discovery rates were estimated in a later analysis by permuting HLA or CMV assignments 20 times. In a later analysis, co-occurring TCRs were grouped using DBSCAN, with TCRdist sequence similarity added in when clustering inside HLA-allele-positive subsets. Repertoires with fewer than 30,000 or more than 120,000 public chains were left out of co-occurrence clustering, as were about 5 repertoires with anomalous nucleotide sharing. TCRdb mirrors the immuneACCESS table, restricted to in-frame sequences. Some clones are absent from its copies; in checked studies, under half trace to an unresolved V gene, and the reason for the others is unknown. V, J and clone size are taken as reported in that table, and D and trimming were inferred from the DNA itself. The sample includes approximately 110,000 clones, with roughly two thirds observed a single time. Of the sample, approximately 3% falls within the top ten clones.

In total, 630 or so healthy bone marrow donors made up the cohort. At the time of sampling, all cohort members were nominally healthy, though unrecorded immune exposures were likely present. The donor tested CMV seronegative, placing the donor among the 350 to 400 seronegative members of the cohort. A peripheral blood sample was collected from each donor, and TCR beta sequencing was performed on peripheral blood mononuclear cells. Genomic DNA extraction from the blood cell samples was performed with the Qiagen DNeasy Blood Extraction Kit. Sequencing was carried out using PBMCs. The receptor's source is a man younger than 45 in good health and CMV-seronegative. Here the chain combines TRBV27 and TRBJ2-7; the junction holds 10 bases that match TRBD2. CDR3 region: CASSLAGDFYEQYF. The bases are TGTGCCAGCAGTCTAGCGGGAGATTTCTACGAGCAGTACTTC.